The T cell receptor beta chain under discussion was sequenced for a study of chemoradiotherapy in HPV16-positive cancers. Study-level background: Candidate HPV-specific clones and shared TCR motifs came from a couple of HPV16-positive patients. Study-wide findings and caveats: HPV-specific T cells were functionally defined from only two HPV16-positive patients.

J lost 7 bases, V lost 2 bases, and 4 bases had no gene match. CDR1 and CDR2 (germline): MDHEN, SYDVKM. The CDR3 is 14 residues long. Over chemoradiotherapy, repertoires were sampled more than once. TCRdb's table, derived via immunoSEQ multiplex PCR, lists solely in-frame clones and lacks some. Of roughly 12,000 clones detected, around 71% appear once; the ten largest clones hold over 15%. With regard to this clone: Its matching antigen is unknown.

The J gene is TRBJ1-2, the V gene TRBV28; 10 positions agree with TRBD1. The material was obtained from a patient who underwent chemoradiotherapy. The source of this sequence is a human donor with HPV-associated anogenital cancer. Here the CDR3 reads CASSLGQGVGGYTF. The CDR3 DNA sequence: TGTGCCAGCAGTTTAGGACAGGGGGTTGGTGGCTACACCTTC.